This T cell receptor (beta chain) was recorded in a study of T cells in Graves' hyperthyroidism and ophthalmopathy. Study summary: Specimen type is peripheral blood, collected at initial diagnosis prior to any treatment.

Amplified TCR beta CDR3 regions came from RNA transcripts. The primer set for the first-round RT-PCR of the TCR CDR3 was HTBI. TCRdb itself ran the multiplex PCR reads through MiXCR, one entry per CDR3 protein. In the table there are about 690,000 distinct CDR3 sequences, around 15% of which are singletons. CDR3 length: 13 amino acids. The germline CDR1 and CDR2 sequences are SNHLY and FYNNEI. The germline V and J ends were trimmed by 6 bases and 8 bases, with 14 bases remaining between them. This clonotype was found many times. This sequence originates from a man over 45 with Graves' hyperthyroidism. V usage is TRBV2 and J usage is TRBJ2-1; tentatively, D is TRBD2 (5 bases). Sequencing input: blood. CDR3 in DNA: TGTGCCAGCAGGCTAGCTCGGCATGATGAGCAGTTCTTC. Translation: CASRLARHDEQFF.